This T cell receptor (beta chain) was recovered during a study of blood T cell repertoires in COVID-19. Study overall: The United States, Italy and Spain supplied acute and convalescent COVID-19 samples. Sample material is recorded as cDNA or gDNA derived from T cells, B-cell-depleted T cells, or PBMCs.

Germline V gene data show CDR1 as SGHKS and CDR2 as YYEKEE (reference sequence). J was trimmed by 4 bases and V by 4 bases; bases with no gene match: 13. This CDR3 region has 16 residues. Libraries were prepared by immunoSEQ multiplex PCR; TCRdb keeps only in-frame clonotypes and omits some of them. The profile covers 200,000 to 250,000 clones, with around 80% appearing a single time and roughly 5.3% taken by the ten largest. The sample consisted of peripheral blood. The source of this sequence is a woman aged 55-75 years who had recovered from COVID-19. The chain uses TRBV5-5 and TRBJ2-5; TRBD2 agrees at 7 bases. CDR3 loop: CASSPRDYALPETQYF. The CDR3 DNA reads TGTGCCAGCAGCCCCCGGGACTACGCGCTTCCAGAGACCCAGTACTTC.